The present T cell receptor (beta chain) was sequenced within a study of control samples from healthy donors and cancer patients. TCRdb keeps only in-frame clones here, not all; method: immunoSEQ multiplex PCR. The profile shows about 140,000 clones, approximately 92% of them singletons. The germline V and J ends were trimmed by 0 bases and 3 bases, with 9 bases remaining between them. Germline loops: CDR1 SNHLY, CDR2 FYNNEI. This CDR3 comprises 14 residues. This chain links TRBV2 with TRBJ2-7; no definite D call. The clonotype originates from a young man in good health. The sequenced sample was blood. The CDR3 nucleotides are TGTGCCAGCAGTGAAGCGGTTCAAAACTACGAGCAGTACTTC. Translating it yields CASSEAVQNYEQYF. Full variable domain (missing parts from reference TRBV2 and TRBJ2-7): EPEVTQTPSHQVTQMGQEVILRCVPISNHLYFYWYRQILGQKVEFLVSFYNNEISEKSEIFDDQFSVERPDGSNFTLKIRSTKLEDSAMYFCASSEAVQNYEQYFGPGTRLTVT.